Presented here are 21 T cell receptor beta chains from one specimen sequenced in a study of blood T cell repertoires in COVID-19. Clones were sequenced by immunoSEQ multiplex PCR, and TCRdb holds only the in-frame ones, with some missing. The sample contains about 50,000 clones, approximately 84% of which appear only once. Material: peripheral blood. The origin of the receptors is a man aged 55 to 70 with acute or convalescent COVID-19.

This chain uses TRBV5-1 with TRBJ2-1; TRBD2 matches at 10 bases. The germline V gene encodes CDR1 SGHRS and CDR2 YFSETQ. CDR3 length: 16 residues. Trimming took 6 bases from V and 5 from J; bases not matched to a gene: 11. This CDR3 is CASNKAGTSVDNEQFF. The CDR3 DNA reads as TGCGCCAGCAACAAGGCCGGGACTAGCGTTGACAATGAGCAGTTCTTC.

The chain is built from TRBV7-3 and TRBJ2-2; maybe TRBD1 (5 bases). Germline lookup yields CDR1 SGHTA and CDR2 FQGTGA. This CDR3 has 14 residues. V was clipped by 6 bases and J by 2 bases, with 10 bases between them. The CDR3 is CASRADSNTGELFF. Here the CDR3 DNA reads TGTGCCAGCAGAGCCGACAGCAACACCGGGGAGCTGTTTTTT.

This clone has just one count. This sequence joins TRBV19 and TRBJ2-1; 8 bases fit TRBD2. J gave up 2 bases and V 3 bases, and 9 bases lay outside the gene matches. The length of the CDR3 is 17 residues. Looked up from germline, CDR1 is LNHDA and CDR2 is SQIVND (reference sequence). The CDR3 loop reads CASSIDLGSGAYNEQFF. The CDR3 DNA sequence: TGTGCCAGTAGTATTGATCTAGGTAGCGGGGCCTACAATGAGCAGTTCTTC. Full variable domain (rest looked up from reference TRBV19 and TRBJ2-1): DGGITQSPKYLFRKEGQNVTLSCEQNLNHDAMYWYRQDPGQGLRLIYYSQIVNDFQKGDIAEGYSVSREKKESFPLTVTSAQKNPTAFYLCASSIDLGSGAYNEQFFGPGTRLTVL.

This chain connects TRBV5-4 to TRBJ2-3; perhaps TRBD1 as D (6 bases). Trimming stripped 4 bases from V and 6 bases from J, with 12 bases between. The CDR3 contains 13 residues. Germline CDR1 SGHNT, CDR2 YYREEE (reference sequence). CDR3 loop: CASSITGIDTQYF. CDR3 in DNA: TGTGCCAGCAGCATCACAGGGATCGATACGCAGTATTTT.

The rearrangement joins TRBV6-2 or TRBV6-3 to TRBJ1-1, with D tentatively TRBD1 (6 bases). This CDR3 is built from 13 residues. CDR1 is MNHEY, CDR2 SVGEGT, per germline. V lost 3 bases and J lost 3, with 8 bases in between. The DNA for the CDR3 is TGTGCCAGCAGTTATTACAGGGACACTGAAGCTTTCTTT. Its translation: CASSYYRDTEAFF.

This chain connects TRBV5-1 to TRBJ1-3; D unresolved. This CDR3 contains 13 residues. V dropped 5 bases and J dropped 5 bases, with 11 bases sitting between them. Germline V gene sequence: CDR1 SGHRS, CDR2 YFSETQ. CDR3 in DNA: TGCGCCAGCAGTTCTGTCGGGAGAAACACCATATATTTT. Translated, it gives CASSSVGRNTIYF.

CDR3: CSVSPGQGAVEAFF. The DNA for the CDR3 is TGCAGCGTTTCACCGGGACAGGGGGCCGTTGAAGCTTTCTTT. The rearrangement links TRBV29-1 to TRBJ1-1; 12 bases fit TRBD1. The junction had 8 bases not matched to a gene; V was cut back by 5 bases and J by 7 bases. Per the germline V gene, CDR1 is SQVTM and CDR2 is ANQGSEA. CDR3 size: 14 residues.

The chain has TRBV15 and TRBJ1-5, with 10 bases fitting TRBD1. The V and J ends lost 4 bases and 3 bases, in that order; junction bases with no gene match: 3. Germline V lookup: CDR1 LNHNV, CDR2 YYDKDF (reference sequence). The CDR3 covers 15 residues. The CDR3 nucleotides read TGTGCCACCAGCATGGACAGGGGGGACAATCAGCCCCAGCATTTT. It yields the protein CATSMDRGDNQPQHF.

The CDR3 nucleotides are TGTGCCAGCAGTCGGACAGTCTATGGCTACACCTTC. Encoded protein: CASSRTVYGYTF. The rearrangement uses TRBV12-3 or TRBV12-4 and TRBJ1-2; tentative D call: TRBD1 (6 bases). The CDR3 length is 12 residues. Trimming stripped 5 bases from V and 4 bases from J, with 8 bases between.

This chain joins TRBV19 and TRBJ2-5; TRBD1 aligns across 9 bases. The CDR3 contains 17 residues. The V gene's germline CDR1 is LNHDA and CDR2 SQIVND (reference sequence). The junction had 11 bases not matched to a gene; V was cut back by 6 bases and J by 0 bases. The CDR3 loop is CASSRYQQGANQETQYF. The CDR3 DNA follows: TGTGCCAGTAGCCGATATCAACAGGGGGCAAACCAAGAGACCCAGTACTTC.

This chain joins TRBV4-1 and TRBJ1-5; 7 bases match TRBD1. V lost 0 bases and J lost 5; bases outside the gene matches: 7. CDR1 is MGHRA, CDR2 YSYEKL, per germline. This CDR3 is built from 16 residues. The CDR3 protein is CASSQEEGAPDQPQHF. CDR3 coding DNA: TGCGCCAGCAGCCAAGAGGAGGGGGCGCCGGATCAGCCCCAGCATTTT.

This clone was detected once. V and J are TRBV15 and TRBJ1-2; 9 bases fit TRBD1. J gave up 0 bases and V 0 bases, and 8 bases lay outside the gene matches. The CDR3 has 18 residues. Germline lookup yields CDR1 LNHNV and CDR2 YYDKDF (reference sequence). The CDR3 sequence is CATSRDVRDREANYGYTF. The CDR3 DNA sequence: TGTGCCACCAGCAGAGATGTTCGGGACAGGGAAGCTAACTATGGCTACACCTTC.

This chain's CDR3 is CASSEGVHSPLHF. Here the CDR3 DNA reads TGCGCCAGCAGTGAGGGAGTTCATTCACCCCTCCACTTT. The chain links TRBV10-2 to TRBJ1-6; D is unclear. The CDR3 runs to 13 residues. CDR1 and CDR2 (germline): WSHSY, SAAADI. Trimming cost V 2 bases and J 8 bases, with 7 bases left between them.

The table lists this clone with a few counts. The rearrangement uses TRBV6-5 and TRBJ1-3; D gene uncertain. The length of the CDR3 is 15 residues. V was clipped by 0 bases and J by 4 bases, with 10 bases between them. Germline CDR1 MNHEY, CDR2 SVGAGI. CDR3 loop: CASSYSAGFGNTIYF. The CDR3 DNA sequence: TGTGCCAGCAGTTACTCGGCCGGGTTCGGAAACACCATATATTTT.

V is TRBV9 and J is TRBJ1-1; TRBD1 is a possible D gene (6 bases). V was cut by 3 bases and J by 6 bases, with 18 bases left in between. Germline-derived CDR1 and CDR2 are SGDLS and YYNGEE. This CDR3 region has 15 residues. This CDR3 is CASSASPGASSEAFF. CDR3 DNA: TGTGCCAGCAGCGCCTCGCCAGGGGCGAGCTCTGAAGCTTTCTTT.

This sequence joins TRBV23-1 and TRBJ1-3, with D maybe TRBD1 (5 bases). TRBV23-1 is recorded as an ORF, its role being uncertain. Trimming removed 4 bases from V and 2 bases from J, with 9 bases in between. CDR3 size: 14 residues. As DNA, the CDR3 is TGCGCCAGCAGTCCCGGGGGTCCTGGAAACACCATATATTTT. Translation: CASSPGGPGNTIYF.

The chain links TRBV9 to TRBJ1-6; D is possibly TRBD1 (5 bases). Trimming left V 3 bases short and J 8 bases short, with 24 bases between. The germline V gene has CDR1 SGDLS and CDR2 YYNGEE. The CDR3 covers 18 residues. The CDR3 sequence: CASSAPGGVGNVDSPLHF. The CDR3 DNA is TGTGCCAGCAGCGCTCCGGGGGGGGTAGGCAACGTGGATTCACCCCTCCACTTT. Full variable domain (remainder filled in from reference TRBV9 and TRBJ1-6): DSGVTQTPKHLITATGQRVTLRCSPRSGDLSVYWYQQSLDQGLQFLIQYYNGEERAKGNILERFSAQQFPDLHSELNLSSLELGDSALYFCASSAPGGVGNVDSPLHFGNGTRLTVT.

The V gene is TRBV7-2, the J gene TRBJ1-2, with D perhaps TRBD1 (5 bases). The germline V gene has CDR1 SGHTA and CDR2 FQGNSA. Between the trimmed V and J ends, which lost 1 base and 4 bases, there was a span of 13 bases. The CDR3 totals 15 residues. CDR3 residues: CASSLGQTRSYGYTF. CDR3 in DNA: TGTGCCAGCAGCTTAGGACAGACGAGAAGCTATGGCTACACCTTC. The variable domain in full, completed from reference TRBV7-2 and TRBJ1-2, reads GAGVSQSPSNKVTEKGKDVELRCDPISGHTALYWYRQSLGQGLEFLIYFQGNSAPDKSGLPSDRFSAERTGGSVSTLTIQRTQQEDSAVYLCASSLGQTRSYGYTFGSGTRLTVV.

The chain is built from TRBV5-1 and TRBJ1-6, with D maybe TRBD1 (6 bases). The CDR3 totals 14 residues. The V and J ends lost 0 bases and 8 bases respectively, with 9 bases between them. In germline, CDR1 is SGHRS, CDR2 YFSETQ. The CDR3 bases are TGCGCCAGCAGCTTGGTAGCAGGGGATTCACCCCTCCACTTT. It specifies CASSLVAGDSPLHF.

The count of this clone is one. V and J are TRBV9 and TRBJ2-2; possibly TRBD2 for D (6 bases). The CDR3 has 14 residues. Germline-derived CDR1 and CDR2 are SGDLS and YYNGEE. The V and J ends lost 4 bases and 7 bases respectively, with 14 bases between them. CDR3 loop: CASSQASEGGELFF. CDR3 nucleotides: TGTGCCAGCAGCCAAGCTAGCGAGGGCGGGGAGCTGTTTTTT. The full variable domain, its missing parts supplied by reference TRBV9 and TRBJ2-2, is DSGVTQTPKHLITATGQRVTLRCSPRSGDLSVYWYQQSLDQGLQFLIQYYNGEERAKGNILERFSAQQFPDLHSELNLSSLELGDSALYFCASSQASEGGELFFGEGSRLTVL.

The CDR3 nucleotides are TGTGCCAGCAGCGACTCGGGACAGTCCTCCTACGAGCAGTACTTC. It encodes CASSDSGQSSYEQYF. The chain employs TRBV6-5 and TRBJ2-7; TRBD1 matches 7 bases. The ends lost 6 bases at V and 0 bases at J; junction bases unmatched: 8. This CDR3 is 15 amino acids long. CDR1 is MNHEY and CDR2 is SVGAGI in the germline V gene.